This T cell receptor (beta chain) was captured by sequencing in a study of a mutant IDH1 vaccine in newly diagnosed glioma. Whole-study context: Patients were pretreated with radiotherapy, temozolomide, or both, mostly both. Whole-study results and caveats: Immune responses induced by vaccination arose in 93.3% of the patients.

Trimming pared 7 bases from V and 2 bases from J, leaving 5 bases between. This CDR3 region has 11 residues. Germline V gene data show CDR1 as DFQATT and CDR2 as SNEGSKA (reference sequence). Generated by immunoSEQ multiplex PCR, the TCRdb table keeps only in-frame clones and is missing some. The data hold almost 30,000 clones, with around 87% observed a single time. Indicated time point: week 5, during vaccination. The investigators gave 300 ug of mutant IDH1 20-mer peptide in each vaccine dose, together with topical imiquimod. Comment on this clone: As yet, its antigen is unknown.

The TCR comes from a woman in her thirties or forties with glioma. Some clones in this sample may be carry-over from other donors' samples. The sequencing used peripheral blood mononuclear cells (PBMCs), collected from a glioma patient whose treatment included an IDH1 peptide vaccine. The chain is built from TRBV20-1 and TRBJ1-4; D ambiguous. The CDR3 DNA is TGCAGTGTATCGACTAATGAAAAACTGTTTTTT. It specifies CSVSTNEKLFF.